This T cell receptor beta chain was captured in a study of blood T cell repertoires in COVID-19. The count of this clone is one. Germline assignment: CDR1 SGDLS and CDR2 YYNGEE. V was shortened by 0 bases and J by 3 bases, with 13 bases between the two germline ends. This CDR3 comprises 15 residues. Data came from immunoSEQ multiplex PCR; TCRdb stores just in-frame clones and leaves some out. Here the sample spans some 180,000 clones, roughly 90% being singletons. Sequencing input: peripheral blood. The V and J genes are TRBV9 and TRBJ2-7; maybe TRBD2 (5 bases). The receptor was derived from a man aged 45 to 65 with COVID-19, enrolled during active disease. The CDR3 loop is CASSVGGPKGYEQYF. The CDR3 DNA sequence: TGTGCCAGCAGCGTAGGAGGGCCTAAGGGCTACGAGCAGTACTTC.